What follows are 23 T cell receptor beta chains derived from one specimen sequenced in a study of T cell changes during pregnancy in multiple sclerosis. Libraries were prepared by immunoSEQ multiplex PCR; TCRdb keeps only in-frame clonotypes and omits some of them. The sample carries some 44,000 clones, 85% to 95% recorded once. The starting material was CD4+ T cells from peripheral blood mononuclear cells, obtained in the third trimester of pregnancy. The receptors come from a female donor with multiple sclerosis, enrolled in a pregnancy study.

The gene calls are TRBV15 and TRBJ2-5, with a possible D match to TRBD2 (5 bases). Germline CDR1 and CDR2: LNHNV and YYDKDF (reference sequence). There are 15 residues in the CDR3. V was shortened by 1 base and J by 7 bases, with 16 bases between the two germline ends. The CDR3: CATSRARDSGGTQYF. CDR3 sequence (DNA): TGTGCCACCAGCAGAGCGAGGGATTCTGGAGGGACCCAGTACTTC.

This chain uses TRBV7-8 with TRBJ1-2; TRBD1 is a possible D gene (6 bases). Deletions cut 1 base from V and 7 bases from J, with 13 bases between. Germline-derived CDR1 and CDR2 are SGHVS and FQNEAQ. This CDR3 region has 14 residues. The CDR3 DNA sequence: TGTGCCAGCAGCTTAGGGGACAAAGTTGGTGGCTACACCTTC. Translating it yields CASSLGDKVGGYTF.

The chain carries TRBV7-2 and TRBJ2-4, with 9 nucleotides matching TRBD1. Per germline, CDR1 SGHTA and CDR2 FQGNSA. CDR3 size: 14 residues. Germline trimming cut 5 bases from V and 7 bases from J; bases unmatched to any gene: 6. This chain's CDR3 is CASSQGQGRNIQYF. The CDR3 DNA follows: TGTGCCAGCAGCCAGGGACAGGGTAGGAACATTCAGTACTTC.

The chain recombines TRBV12-5 with TRBJ2-5, with 10 bases matching TRBD2. Trimming took 9 bases from V and 5 from J; bases not matched to a gene: 15. CDR3 size: 16 residues. CDR1 LGHNT and CDR2 FRNRAP come from the germline V gene. CDR3 protein: CASGLVAGGRRETQYF. The CDR3 bases are TGTGCTAGCGGGTTGGTAGCGGGAGGTAGACGGGAGACCCAGTACTTC.

This clone was seen a handful of times. The chain uses TRBV18 and TRBJ1-1; D perhaps matches TRBD1 (6 bases). Deletions cut 6 bases from V and 2 bases from J, with 13 bases between. CDR1 is KGHSH, CDR2 LQKENI, per germline. The CDR3 is 14 residues long. The CDR3 sequence: CASSQDRINTEAFF. CDR3 coding DNA: TGTGCCAGCTCCCAAGACAGGATAAACACTGAAGCTTTCTTT. The full variable domain, rest sourced from reference TRBV18 and TRBJ1-1, is NAGVMQNPRHLVRRRGQEARLRCSPMKGHSHVYWYRQLPEEGLKFMVYLQKENIIDESGMPKERFSAEFPKEGPSILRIQQVVRGDSAAYFCASSQDRINTEAFFGQGTRLTVV.

Here the CDR3 DNA reads TGTGCCAGCAGTTCTCGGACAGGAAACACCATATATTTT. The encoded protein is CASSSRTGNTIYF. The genes are TRBV6-1 and TRBJ1-3, with TRBD1 as a possible D gene (5 bases). The CDR3 is 13 amino acids. V lost 5 bases to trimming and J lost 4 bases, with 9 bases between them. CDR1 is MNHNS, CDR2 SASEGT, per germline.

The chain links TRBV30 to TRBJ2-1; a possible D gene is TRBD2 (6 bases). CDR3 length: 14 residues. Trimming cost V 5 bases and J 0 bases, with 11 bases left between them. Germline-derived CDR1 and CDR2 are GTSNPN and SVGIG (reference sequence). The CDR3 DNA reads as TGTGCCTGGCGGGACTCGAGCTCCTACAATGAGCAGTTCTTC. As protein: CAWRDSSSYNEQFF. Full variable domain (outside the CDR3, taken from reference TRBV30 and TRBJ2-1): SQTIHQWPATLVQPVGSPLSLECTVEGTSNPNLYWYRQAAGRGLQLLFYSVGIGQISSEVPQNLSASRPQDRQFILSSKKLLLSDSGFYLCAWRDSSSYNEQFFGPGTRLTVL.

The chain uses TRBV5-6 and TRBJ1-1; unclear D gene. Trimming cost V 0 bases and J 1 base, with 7 bases left between them. Per germline, CDR1 SGHDT and CDR2 YYEEEE. This CDR3 contains 14 residues. The CDR3 nucleotides are TGTGCCAGCAGCTTGGTCCTACCGAACACTGAAGCTTTCTTT. Protein: CASSLVLPNTEAFF.

This clone appeared a single time. J is TRBJ1-1 and V is TRBV6-1, with TRBD1 matching over 10 bases. This CDR3 comprises 18 residues. V shed 2 bases, J shed 0 bases, and the junction held 9 bases outside the gene matches. CDR1 MNHNS and CDR2 SASEGT come from the germline V gene. The DNA of the CDR3 is TGTGCCAGCAGTGAAAAACCGACAGGGGGCGTCATGAACACTGAAGCTTTCTTT. Its protein product is CASSEKPTGGVMNTEAFF.

The rearrangement links TRBV7-2 to TRBJ2-5; 7 positions match TRBD2. The length of the CDR3 is 15 residues. Trimming at V came to 5 bases and at J to 3 bases, leaving 9 bases not matched to a gene. The germline V gene encodes CDR1 SGHTA and CDR2 FQGNSA. The chain's CDR3 is CASSPLSGIKETQYF. CDR3 bases: TGTGCCAGCAGCCCCTTAAGCGGGATTAAAGAGACCCAGTACTTC.

The V and J genes are TRBV12-5 and TRBJ1-1; the D gene is possibly TRBD1 (5 bases). The V gene lost 7 bases and the J gene lost 6 bases, with 18 bases spanning the gap. The germline V gene encodes CDR1 LGHNT and CDR2 FRNRAP. This CDR3 region has 14 residues. The CDR3 sequence: CASATTGTGPEAFF. The CDR3 region has the DNA TGTGCTAGTGCCACCACCGGGACTGGCCCTGAAGCTTTCTTT.

The chain uses TRBV6-5 and TRBJ2-7; 7 nucleotides match TRBD1. The CDR3 has 14 residues. Germline values: CDR1 MNHEY, CDR2 SVGAGI. V lost 4 bases and J lost 1; bases outside the gene matches: 4. The CDR3 region has the DNA TGTGCCAGCAGTTTATACAGGGGATCCTACGAGCAGTACTTC. Translation: CASSLYRGSYEQYF.

The chain is built from TRBV12-5 and TRBJ2-1, with a weak D call TRBD2 (6 bases). The CDR3 is 13 amino acids. CDR1 LGHNT and CDR2 FRNRAP come from the germline V gene. V shed 6 bases and J shed 4 bases, with 10 bases lying between them. The CDR3 DNA follows: TGTGCTAGTGGAGGGACTCCTTACAATGAGCAGTTCTTC. This gives the protein CASGGTPYNEQFF.

This clone was seen only a few times. V usage is TRBV21-1 and J usage is TRBJ1-2. TRBV21-1 is a documented pseudogene. This CDR3 comprises 11 residues. The CDR3 DNA follows: TGTGCCAGCCGTGCTAACTATGGCTACACCTTC. Residues: CASRANYGYTF.

The chain recombines TRBV18 with TRBJ1-4; no clear D gene. V was clipped by 5 bases and J by 5 bases, with 9 bases between them. Germline lookup yields CDR1 KGHSH and CDR2 LQKENI. CDR3 length: 13 residues. CDR3 in amino acids: CASSERLNEKLFF. Here the CDR3 DNA reads TGTGCCAGCTCAGAAAGACTCAATGAAAAACTGTTTTTT.

J is TRBJ1-1 and V is TRBV18, with D unclear. Germline V CDR1 and CDR2: KGHSH, LQKENI. Deletions cut 4 bases from V and 10 bases from J, with 16 bases between. This CDR3 comprises 13 residues. CDR3 nucleotides: TGTGCCAGCTCACTAGACTTAACTGGAGGAGCTTTCTTT. Protein: CASSLDLTGGAFF. The full variable domain, its missing parts supplied by reference TRBV18 and TRBJ1-1, is NAGVMQNPRHLVRRRGQEARLRCSPMKGHSHVYWYRQLPEEGLKFMVYLQKENIIDESGMPKERFSAEFPKEGPSILRIQQVVRGDSAAYFCASSLDLTGGAFFGQGTRLTVV.

The rearrangement joins TRBV11-3 to TRBJ2-7; unclear D gene. The V end lost 0 bases, the J end lost 4 bases, and 4 bases lay between the germline ends. This CDR3 is 12 amino acids long. Per germline, CDR1 SGHNT and CDR2 YENEEA. The CDR3: CASSLDRYEQYF. The CDR3 nucleotides read TGTGCCAGCAGCTTAGACAGATACGAGCAGTACTTC. The full variable domain, its missing parts supplied by reference TRBV11-3 and TRBJ2-7, is EAGVVQSPRYKIIEKKQPVAFWCNPISGHNTLYWYLQNLGQGPELLIRYENEEAVDDSQLPKDRFSAERLKGVDSTLKIQPAELGDSAVYLCASSLDRYEQYFGPGTRLTVT.

This clone appeared once. The J gene is TRBJ1-5, the V gene TRBV7-2; no clear D. Germline V gene lookup returns CDR1 SGHTA and CDR2 FQGNSA. V lost 2 bases to trimming and J lost 6 bases, with 8 bases between them. This CDR3 is built from 13 residues. The CDR3 sequence is CASSLTLAQPQHF. The CDR3 region has the DNA TGTGCCAGCAGCTTAACCTTGGCTCAGCCCCAGCATTTT. Supplemented by reference TRBV7-2 and TRBJ1-5, the full variable domain reads GAGVSQSPSNKVTEKGKDVELRCDPISGHTALYWYRQSLGQGLEFLIYFQGNSAPDKSGLPSDRFSAERTGGSVSTLTIQRTQQEDSAVYLCASSLTLAQPQHFGDGTRLSIL.

The V gene is TRBV2, the J gene TRBJ2-7; TRBD2 might be the D (7 bases). V was pared by 8 bases and J by 2 bases, with 16 bases between. The CDR3 spans 14 residues. Germline V gene lookup returns CDR1 SNHLY and CDR2 FYNNEI. CDR3 in DNA: TGTGCCAGCGGGATAGGGGGACTACCCTACGAGCAGTACTTC. Protein: CASGIGGLPYEQYF.

This clone was seen a single time. The chain joins TRBV27 to TRBJ2-3; unclear D gene. Germline CDR1 and CDR2: MNHEY and SMNVEV (reference sequence). V lost 7 bases and J lost 2, with 13 bases in between. CDR3 length equals 14 residues. In DNA form, the CDR3 reads TGTGCCAGCACCTTAACTGTTCCCACAGATACGCAGTATTTT. This gives the protein CASTLTVPTDTQYF.

V is TRBV19 and J is TRBJ2-2; 10 bases align to TRBD2. The germline V gene encodes CDR1 LNHDA and CDR2 SQIVND (reference sequence). The CDR3 is 14 amino acids. V shed 4 bases and J 5 bases; nucleotides not matched to a gene: 1. The CDR3, as DNA: TGTGCCAGTAGTACTAGCGGGAGTACCGGGGAGCTGTTTTTT. This gives the protein CASSTSGSTGELFF.

With regard to this clone: A read error may account for a junction end that differs from germline. The rearrangement links TRBV7-7 to TRBJ2-1; 15 bases are shared with TRBD2. Germline V lookup: CDR1 SSHAT, CDR2 FNYEAQ (reference sequence). CDR3 length equals 15 residues. The CDR3 DNA is TGTGCTAGCAGCCCGTGGACTAGCGGGAGGGTTGAGCAGTTCTTC. It codes for CASSPWTSGRVEQFF.

The CDR3, as DNA: TGTGCCTGGTTCGAGGTTGGCTACACCTTC. As protein: CAWFEVGYTF. The chain links TRBV30 to TRBJ1-2; D not resolved. CDR3 length: 10 residues. V was trimmed by 5 bases and J by 7 bases, leaving 8 bases between them. CDR1 is GTSNPN and CDR2 is SVGIG in the germline V gene (reference sequence). The complete variable domain, with remaining parts taken from reference TRBV30 and TRBJ1-2, reads SQTIHQWPATLVQPVGSPLSLECTVEGTSNPNLYWYRQAAGRGLQLLFYSVGIGQISSEVPQNLSASRPQDRQFILSSKKLLLSDSGFYLCAWFEVGYTFGSGTRLTVV.